This is a list of T cell receptor beta chains from one sample in a study of shared clonotypes between healthy human individuals. Sequencing used immunoSEQ multiplex PCR; TCRdb keeps in-frame clones, though not all of them. The table has about 1.4 million clones, more than 95% seen once. Sequenced input: naive CD4+ T cells sorted from blood. Every receptor here comes from a man aged 25-45 years in good health. CDR3s include the opening cysteine and the closing phenylalanine or tryptophan. Fields, in order: V gene, clone size, D gene, J gene, CDR3 protein, CDR3 DNA. The D gene is left open where the match is weak. A row's size may be missing; if present it is once, few, many or a size class.

TRBV7-6	-	TRBD2	TRBJ2-5	CASAPRGGETQYF	TGTGCCAGCGCCCCACGGGGGGGAGAGACCCAGTACTTC
TRBV11-3	-	-	TRBJ2-1	CASSLGGTLREQFF	TGTGCCAGCAGCTTAGGAGGGACCTTGAGGGAGCAGTTCTTC
TRBV2	-	-	TRBJ1-4	CASTNKRGFEKLFF	TGTGCCAGCACCAATAAAAGGGGTTTCGAAAAACTGTTTTTT
TRBV5-6	-	-	TRBJ2-3	CASSLATGLTDTQYF	TGTGCCAGCAGCTTGGCGACAGGTCTCACAGATACGCAGTATTTT
TRBV28	-	-	TRBJ1-4	CASSLGRPREKLFF	TGTGCCAGCAGTTTGGGACGGCCTAGAGAAAAACTGTTTTTT
TRBV10-2	-	-	TRBJ1-5	CASRQGRDKPQHF	TGCGCCAGCAGACAGGGTCGAGACAAGCCCCAGCATTTT
TRBV7-2	-	-	TRBJ2-1	CASSLVSGVGGPNEQFF	TGTGCCAGCAGCTTAGTCAGTGGGGTTGGAGGACCGAATGAGCAGTTCTTC
TRBV5-4	-	TRBD1	TRBJ2-7	CASSLDRGTYEQYF	TGTGCCAGCAGCCTGGACAGGGGAACCTACGAGCAGTACTTC
TRBV2	-	-	TRBJ2-2	CASSEAGGNTGELFF	TGTGCCAGCAGTGAAGCGGGCGGAAACACCGGGGAGCTGTTTTTT
TRBV10-3	-	-	TRBJ2-1	CATSGGTYNEQFF	TGTGCCACCTCCGGGGGAACTTACAATGAGCAGTTCTTC
TRBV9	-	TRBD1	TRBJ2-3	CASSGGQGPRQYF	TGTGCCAGCAGCGGAGGACAGGGACCCCGCCAGTATTTT
TRBV5-3	-	-	TRBJ1-2	CARSFPGYTF	TGTGCCAGAAGCTTTCCTGGCTACACCTTC
TRBV10-3	-	-	TRBJ2-7	CAISESQEQYF	TGTGCCATCAGTGAGTCGCAAGAGCAGTACTTC
TRBV7-8	-	TRBD2	TRBJ2-1	CASSLALVRLALNEQFF	TGTGCCAGCAGCTTAGCTTTGGTGAGACTAGCCCTCAATGAGCAGTTCTTC
TRBV4-1	-	-	TRBJ1-2	CASRPQQGAGGYGYTF	TGCGCCAGCAGACCTCAACAGGGAGCGGGCGGCTATGGCTACACCTTC
TRBV7-9	-	-	TRBJ2-7	CASSRQYEQYF	TGTGCCAGCAGCCGCCAGTACGAGCAGTACTTC
TRBV5-1	-	-	TRBJ2-7	CASSVYRDVGTYEQYF	TGCGCCAGCAGCGTTTACAGGGACGTGGGAACCTACGAGCAGTACTTC
TRBV7-9	-	-	TRBJ1-5	CASSTSSHSNQPQHF	TGTGCCAGCAGCACCAGCTCACATAGCAATCAGCCCCAGCATTTT
TRBV28	-	TRBD1	TRBJ2-1	CANARDRDRNEQFF	TGTGCCAACGCCCGGGACAGGGATCGCAATGAGCAGTTCTTC
TRBV18	-	-	TRBJ1-5	CASSPYGRQPQHF	TGTGCCAGCTCACCATATGGGCGACAGCCCCAGCATTTT
TRBV4-3	-	TRBD2	TRBJ2-1	CASSQTGLAGPYNEQFF	TGCGCCAGCAGCCAGACGGGACTAGCGGGACCCTACAATGAGCAGTTCTTC
TRBV5-1	-	TRBD2	TRBJ2-2	CASSLSPSGNTGELFF	TGCGCCAGCAGCTTGTCGCCTAGCGGAAACACCGGGGAGCTGTTTTTT
TRBV5-1	-	TRBD2	TRBJ2-7	CASSPQGGDYEQYF	TGCGCCAGCAGCCCTCAGGGAGGGGATTACGAGCAGTACTTC
TRBV7-2	once	TRBD2	TRBJ2-1	CASSGGLAGGGNEQFF	TGTGCCAGCAGCGGGGGACTAGCGGGAGGCGGGAATGAGCAGTTCTTC
TRBV18	-	-	TRBJ2-3	CASSPRADTQYF	TGTGCCAGCTCACCCCGGGCGGATACGCAGTATTTT
TRBV2	few	TRBD1	TRBJ1-5	CASRDRGGGNQPQHF	TGTGCCAGCAGGGACAGGGGAGGAGGCAATCAGCCCCAGCATTTT
TRBV6-6	-	TRBD2	TRBJ2-3	CASRTIAGYTDTQYF	TGTGCCAGCAGGACTATAGCGGGCTACACAGATACGCAGTATTTT
TRBV6-1	once	-	TRBJ1-5	CASRTADQPQHF	TGTGCCAGCCGGACAGCGGATCAGCCCCAGCATTTT
TRBV29-1	-	TRBD2	TRBJ2-7	CSVGSSGSSYEQYF	TGCAGCGTTGGAAGTAGCGGGAGCTCCTACGAGCAGTACTTC